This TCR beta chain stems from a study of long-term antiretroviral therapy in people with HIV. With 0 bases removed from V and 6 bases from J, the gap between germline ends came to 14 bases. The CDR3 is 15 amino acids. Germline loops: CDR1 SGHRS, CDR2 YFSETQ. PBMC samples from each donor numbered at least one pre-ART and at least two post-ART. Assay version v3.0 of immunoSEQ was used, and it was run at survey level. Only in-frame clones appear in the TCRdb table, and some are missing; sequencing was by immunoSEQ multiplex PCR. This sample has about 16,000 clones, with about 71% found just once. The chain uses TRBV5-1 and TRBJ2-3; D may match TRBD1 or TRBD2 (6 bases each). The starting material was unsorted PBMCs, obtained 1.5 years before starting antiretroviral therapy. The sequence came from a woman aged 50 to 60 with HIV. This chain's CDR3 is CASSLEGGQRDTQYF. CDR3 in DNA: TGCGCCAGCAGCTTGGAAGGGGGGCAACGGGATACGCAGTATTTT.